Listed below are T cell receptor beta chains from one sample, sequenced in a study of technical replicates of blood from a few donors. Libraries were prepared by immunoSEQ multiplex PCR; TCRdb keeps only in-frame clonotypes and omits some of them. The sample yields tens of thousands of clones, about nine tenths seen once. Material for sequencing was T cells isolated from PBMCs. These receptors originate from a human donor in good health. CDR3s include the opening cysteine and the closing phenylalanine or tryptophan. The order of the fields is V gene, J gene, clone size, D gene, CDR3 DNA, CDR3 protein. A D gene is named only where the DNA matches it firmly. Clone size, where shown, is once, few, many, or a class for clones that have expanded.

V gene: TRBV7-2; J gene: TRBJ2-7; clone size: once; D gene: -; CDR3 DNA: TGTGCCAGCAGCCTCCTCCCTCTCGGGGGTGAGCAGTACTTC; CDR3 protein: CASSLLPLGGEQYF
V gene: TRBV4-2; J gene: TRBJ2-7; clone size: -; D gene: TRBD2; CDR3 DNA: TGTGCCAGCAGCCTCGGGACTAGCGGGAGGGGTTCCTACGAGCAGTACTTC; CDR3 protein: CASSLGTSGRGSYEQYF
V gene: TRBV18; J gene: TRBJ2-5; clone size: -; D gene: TRBD2; CDR3 DNA: TGTGCCAGCTCAACCCTTAGCGGGAGGGTTCAAGAGACCCAGTACTTC; CDR3 protein: CASSTLSGRVQETQYF
V gene: TRBV5-1; J gene: TRBJ2-3; clone size: -; D gene: TRBD1; CDR3 DNA: TGCGCCAGCAGCTTGGCCGATAACACAGGGGCAGATACGCAGTATTTT; CDR3 protein: CASSLADNTGADTQYF
V gene: TRBV19; J gene: TRBJ1-1; clone size: -; D gene: TRBD1; CDR3 DNA: TGTGCCAGTAGTAGCGACAGGGGATCGTACGATGGCACTGAAGCTTTCTTT; CDR3 protein: CASSSDRGSYDGTEAFF
V gene: TRBV7-9; J gene: TRBJ1-3; clone size: -; D gene: -; CDR3 DNA: TGTGCCAGCAGCTTTTTCCGGCGAACTAACTCTGGAAACACCATATATTTT; CDR3 protein: CASSFFRRTNSGNTIYF
V gene: TRBV7-2; J gene: TRBJ1-2; clone size: -; D gene: TRBD1; CDR3 DNA: TGTGCCAGCAGCTTTAGTACTGGGACAGGGTATGGCTACACCTTC; CDR3 protein: CASSFSTGTGYGYTF
V gene: TRBV11-2; J gene: TRBJ2-7; clone size: -; D gene: -; CDR3 DNA: TGTGCCAGCAGCTTCGTCACAGGGGGGGGCGAGCAGTACTTC; CDR3 protein: CASSFVTGGGEQYF
V gene: TRBV7-9; J gene: TRBJ1-1; clone size: -; D gene: -; CDR3 DNA: TGTGCCAGCAGCTCTCTACAGGGCGAGAACACTGAAGCTTTCTTT; CDR3 protein: CASSSLQGENTEAFF
V gene: TRBV6-5; J gene: TRBJ1-2; clone size: -; D gene: TRBD1; CDR3 DNA: TGTGCCAGCAGTTATCAGGGGGATAGCTATGGCTACACCTTC; CDR3 protein: CASSYQGDSYGYTF
V gene: TRBV4-1; J gene: TRBJ1-1; clone size: -; D gene: -; CDR3 DNA: TGCGCCAGCAGCCAAGGGAATTCGGGGGGTAACACTGAAGCTTTCTTT; CDR3 protein: CASSQGNSGGNTEAFF
V gene: TRBV7-6; J gene: TRBJ1-1; clone size: -; D gene: TRBD1; CDR3 DNA: TGTGCCAGCAGCGGACAGGGGAAGAACACTGAAGCTTTCTTT; CDR3 protein: CASSGQGKNTEAFF
V gene: TRBV5-1; J gene: TRBJ2-5; clone size: -; D gene: TRBD1; CDR3 DNA: TGCGCCAGCAGCCCAGGACAGGGGGTCGTGGAGACCCAGTACTTC; CDR3 protein: CASSPGQGVVETQYF
V gene: TRBV9; J gene: TRBJ1-1; clone size: -; D gene: -; CDR3 DNA: TGTGCCAGCAGCGTAGCCCCAGCGAACCCCACAGCTTTCTTT; CDR3 protein: CASSVAPANPTAFF
V gene: TRBV13; J gene: TRBJ1-1; clone size: -; D gene: -; CDR3 DNA: TGTGCCAGCAGCTTACTTGCGAGAGGGAACACTGAAGCTTTCTTT; CDR3 protein: CASSLLARGNTEAFF
V gene: TRBV19; J gene: TRBJ2-3; clone size: -; D gene: -; CDR3 DNA: TGTGCCAGTAGTATCGCGCGTCTTCCAGATACGCAGTATTTT; CDR3 protein: CASSIARLPDTQYF
V gene: TRBV6-5; J gene: TRBJ1-5; clone size: -; D gene: TRBD1; CDR3 DNA: TGTGCCAGCAGTTACATGGGGACAGGGGGAAATCAGCCCCAGCATTTT; CDR3 protein: CASSYMGTGGNQPQHF
V gene: TRBV7-9; J gene: TRBJ2-1; clone size: -; D gene: -; CDR3 DNA: TGTGCCAGCAGCTTACTGTTTATAGTGAACAATGAGCAGTTCTTC; CDR3 protein: CASSLLFIVNNEQFF
V gene: TRBV16; J gene: TRBJ1-5; clone size: -; D gene: -; CDR3 DNA: TGTGCCAGCAGCCAATCCTCTTATAGCAATCAGCCCCAGCATTTT; CDR3 protein: CASSQSSYSNQPQHF
V gene: TRBV5-1; J gene: TRBJ1-2; clone size: -; D gene: TRBD1; CDR3 DNA: TGCGCCAGCAGCTTGGACGGGACAGGAGACCTCTATGGCTACACCTTC; CDR3 protein: CASSLDGTGDLYGYTF
V gene: TRBV5-4; J gene: TRBJ2-1; clone size: -; D gene: -; CDR3 DNA: TGTGCCAGCAGGCGAAACAATGAGCAGTTCTTC; CDR3 protein: CASRRNNEQFF
V gene: TRBV6-4; J gene: TRBJ2-1; clone size: -; D gene: TRBD1; CDR3 DNA: TGTGCCAGCAGTGGTAATTACAGGGGGTCCTACAATGAGCAGTTCTTC; CDR3 protein: CASSGNYRGSYNEQFF
V gene: TRBV2; J gene: TRBJ1-5; clone size: -; D gene: -; CDR3 DNA: TGTGCCAGCAGCCCGGACAGTAGCAATCAGCCCCAGCATTTT; CDR3 protein: CASSPDSSNQPQHF
V gene: TRBV18; J gene: TRBJ2-1; clone size: -; D gene: TRBD2; CDR3 DNA: TGTGCCAGCTCACCGGGACTAGCGATAAACAATGAGCAGTTCTTC; CDR3 protein: CASSPGLAINNEQFF
V gene: TRBV7-9; J gene: TRBJ2-6; clone size: -; D gene: TRBD1; CDR3 DNA: TGTGCCAGCAGCCCAAAGGGACAGGTCTCTGGGGCCAACGTCCTGACTTTC; CDR3 protein: CASSPKGQVSGANVLTF
V gene: TRBV11-3; J gene: TRBJ2-5; clone size: -; D gene: -; CDR3 DNA: TGTGCCAGCAGCTTTTCTTCGTCTAGTCGAGAGACCCAGTACTTC; CDR3 protein: CASSFSSSSRETQYF
V gene: TRBV5-1; J gene: TRBJ2-7; clone size: -; D gene: -; CDR3 DNA: TGCGCCAGCAGCTTGGATCATTCCAGCGTACCCTACGAGCAGTACTTC; CDR3 protein: CASSLDHSSVPYEQYF
V gene: TRBV7-9; J gene: TRBJ2-2; clone size: once; D gene: TRBD2; CDR3 DNA: TGTGCCAGCAGTGGCGGGGGGCCCGGGGCCGGGGAGCTGTTTTTT; CDR3 protein: CASSGGGPGAGELFF
V gene: TRBV28; J gene: TRBJ2-5; clone size: -; D gene: -; CDR3 DNA: TGTGCCAGCAGTCCTCAAGAGACCCAGTACTTC; CDR3 protein: CASSPQETQYF
V gene: TRBV6-6; J gene: TRBJ2-7; clone size: -; D gene: TRBD1; CDR3 DNA: TGTGCCAGCAGTGGGCCTGGGACAGGGATTTACGAGCAGTACTTC; CDR3 protein: CASSGPGTGIYEQYF
V gene: TRBV7-9; J gene: TRBJ1-2; clone size: -; D gene: -; CDR3 DNA: TGTGCCAGCAGCTTAGGAGGGGGTACTGGCTACACCTTC; CDR3 protein: CASSLGGGTGYTF
V gene: TRBV29-1; J gene: TRBJ2-1; clone size: -; D gene: TRBD2; CDR3 DNA: TGCAGCGTATATAGCGGGAAGGGGGGCAATGAGCAGTTCTTC; CDR3 protein: CSVYSGKGGNEQFF
V gene: TRBV5-6; J gene: TRBJ2-3; clone size: -; D gene: TRBD2; CDR3 DNA: TGTGCCAGCAGTGGAGCGGGGGATTCAGATACGCAGTATTTT; CDR3 protein: CASSGAGDSDTQYF
V gene: TRBV30; J gene: TRBJ1-1; clone size: few; D gene: -; CDR3 DNA: TGTGCCGGAAACAGGGCTTACACTGAAGCTTTCTTT; CDR3 protein: CAGNRAYTEAFF
V gene: TRBV28; J gene: TRBJ2-1; clone size: -; D gene: TRBD1; CDR3 DNA: TGTGCCAGCCCACCGACAGGGGGCCCCTACAATGAGCAGTTCTTC; CDR3 protein: CASPPTGGPYNEQFF
V gene: TRBV16; J gene: TRBJ1-5; clone size: -; D gene: -; CDR3 DNA: TGTGCCAGCAGCCAATCGGGGGGGTATGATCAGCCCCAGCATTTT; CDR3 protein: CASSQSGGYDQPQHF
V gene: TRBV2; J gene: TRBJ1-2; clone size: -; D gene: -; CDR3 DNA: TGTGCCAGCAGTGATTTTAACGGTGGCTACACCTTC; CDR3 protein: CASSDFNGGYTF
V gene: TRBV2; J gene: TRBJ1-5; clone size: -; D gene: -; CDR3 DNA: TGTGCCAGCAAGCAGGAAGTAGGACAGCCCCAGCATTTT; CDR3 protein: CASKQEVGQPQHF
V gene: TRBV28; J gene: TRBJ2-7; clone size: -; D gene: -; CDR3 DNA: TGTGCCAGCATCGGGGGGCACGAGCAGTACTTC; CDR3 protein: CASIGGHEQYF
V gene: TRBV11-2; J gene: TRBJ1-6; clone size: -; D gene: TRBD1; CDR3 DNA: TGTGCCAGCAGCCAGGACAGGCCGAGCTCCTATAATTCACCCCTCCACTTT; CDR3 protein: CASSQDRPSSYNSPLHF
V gene: TRBV15; J gene: TRBJ2-1; clone size: -; D gene: TRBD1; CDR3 DNA: TGTGCCACCAGAGACGGGACAGGGTACAATGAGCAGTTCTTC; CDR3 protein: CATRDGTGYNEQFF
V gene: TRBV4-1; J gene: TRBJ2-3; clone size: -; D gene: -; CDR3 DNA: TGCGCCAGCAGCGGCACCATTACAGATACGCAGTATTTT; CDR3 protein: CASSGTITDTQYF
V gene: TRBV5-6; J gene: TRBJ2-7; clone size: -; D gene: -; CDR3 DNA: TGTGCCAGCAGTTCCGGAGGCTCCTACGAGCAGTACTTC; CDR3 protein: CASSSGGSYEQYF
V gene: TRBV5-1; J gene: TRBJ1-1; clone size: -; D gene: -; CDR3 DNA: TGCGCCAGCAGCTTGGGTGGGCCGGATGAAGCTTTCTTT; CDR3 protein: CASSLGGPDEAFF
V gene: TRBV28; J gene: TRBJ1-1; clone size: -; D gene: -; CDR3 DNA: TGTGCCAGCAGTTGGACGGGAAGTCGGAACACTGAAGCTTTCTTT; CDR3 protein: CASSWTGSRNTEAFF
V gene: TRBV6-1; J gene: TRBJ1-2; clone size: -; D gene: -; CDR3 DNA: TGTGCCAGCAGTGAGCGGCCACCTAACTATGGCTACACCTTC; CDR3 protein: CASSERPPNYGYTF
V gene: TRBV18; J gene: TRBJ2-3; clone size: -; D gene: TRBD2; CDR3 DNA: TGTGCCAGCTCACACGGGACTACCGATACGCAGTATTTT; CDR3 protein: CASSHGTTDTQYF
V gene: TRBV6-5; J gene: TRBJ1-2; clone size: -; D gene: -; CDR3 DNA: TGTGCCAGCCGCGGAGGGGCTAACTATGGCTACACCTTC; CDR3 protein: CASRGGANYGYTF
V gene: TRBV27; J gene: TRBJ2-7; clone size: -; D gene: -; CDR3 DNA: TGTGCCAGCAGCCCAGGGAACTACGAGCAGTACTTC; CDR3 protein: CASSPGNYEQYF
V gene: TRBV5-1; J gene: TRBJ1-1; clone size: -; D gene: -; CDR3 DNA: TGCGCCAGCAGGCGCGAGGGTGGGAACACTGAAGCTTTCTTT; CDR3 protein: CASRREGGNTEAFF
V gene: TRBV29-1; J gene: TRBJ1-1; clone size: few; D gene: -; CDR3 DNA: TGCAGCGTTGAAAGACAGCCGAACACTGAAGCTTTCTTT; CDR3 protein: CSVERQPNTEAFF
V gene: TRBV4-2; J gene: TRBJ1-1; clone size: -; D gene: TRBD1; CDR3 DNA: TGTGCCAGCAGAGGGGGACAGGGGGCGCTAGGCACTGAAGCTTTCTTT; CDR3 protein: CASRGGQGALGTEAFF
V gene: TRBV5-1; J gene: TRBJ1-1; clone size: -; D gene: -; CDR3 DNA: TGCGCCAGCAGCCCGGGTGGGGAGGGAGCTTTCTTT; CDR3 protein: CASSPGGEGAFF
V gene: TRBV5-1; J gene: TRBJ2-2; clone size: once; D gene: TRBD1; CDR3 DNA: TGCGCCAGCAGCTTGACGACAGGGTTGAACACCGGGGAGCTGTTTTTT; CDR3 protein: CASSLTTGLNTGELFF
V gene: TRBV7-9; J gene: TRBJ2-2; clone size: -; D gene: TRBD1; CDR3 DNA: TGTGCCAGCAACAGACAGGGGGGAAGCGGGGAGCTGTTTTTT; CDR3 protein: CASNRQGGSGELFF
V gene: TRBV10-2; J gene: TRBJ2-5; clone size: -; D gene: TRBD1; CDR3 DNA: TGCGCCAGCAGTGAGTCTGACAGGGGGAAAGAGACCCAGTACTTC; CDR3 protein: CASSESDRGKETQYF
V gene: TRBV30; J gene: TRBJ2-3; clone size: -; D gene: -; CDR3 DNA: TGTGCCTGGAGTGTACGTGGGGCTGATACGCAGTATTTT; CDR3 protein: CAWSVRGADTQYF
V gene: TRBV4-1; J gene: TRBJ2-7; clone size: -; D gene: TRBD2; CDR3 DNA: TGCGCCAGCAGCCAAGAAGGTGGGCTAGCGGGGGTCTCCTACGAGCAGTACTTC; CDR3 protein: CASSQEGGLAGVSYEQYF